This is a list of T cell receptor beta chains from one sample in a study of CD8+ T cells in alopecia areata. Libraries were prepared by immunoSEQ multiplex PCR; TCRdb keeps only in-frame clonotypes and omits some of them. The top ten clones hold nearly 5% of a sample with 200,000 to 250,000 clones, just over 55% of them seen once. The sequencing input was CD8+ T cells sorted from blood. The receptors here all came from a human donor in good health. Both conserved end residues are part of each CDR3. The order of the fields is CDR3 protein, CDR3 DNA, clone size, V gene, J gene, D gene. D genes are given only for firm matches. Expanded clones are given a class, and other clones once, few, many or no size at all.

CASSYRQGTYEQYF	TGTGCCAGCAGTTACCGACAGGGGACCTACGAGCAGTACTTC	NA	TRBV6-5	TRBJ2-7	TRBD1
CASSLQTSYEQYF	TGTGCCAGCAGCTTACAGACCTCCTACGAGCAGTACTTC	NA	TRBV7-9	TRBJ2-7	NA
CASLAHTGNTGELFF	TGTGCCAGCCTAGCCCACACAGGGAACACCGGGGAGCTGTTTTTT	NA	TRBV2	TRBJ2-2	NA
CAWSSPSGPLYGYTF	TGTGCCTGGAGTTCCCCCTCCGGGCCCCTCTATGGCTACACCTTC	few	TRBV30	TRBJ1-2	NA
CASSQDRLGGDTQYF	TGCGCCAGCAGCCAAGATCGGTTGGGAGGAGATACGCAGTATTTT	NA	TRBV4-1	TRBJ2-3	NA
CASSDGAEAFF	TGTGCCAGCAGCGACGGGGCTGAAGCTTTCTTT	NA	TRBV6-6	TRBJ1-1	NA
CASSEEGGLNTEAFF	TGTGCCAGCAGTGAAGAAGGAGGGTTGAACACTGAAGCTTTCTTT	few	TRBV2	TRBJ1-1	NA
CASSLGQERYGYTF	TGTGCCAGCAGTCTGGGACAGGAGCGTTACGGCTACACCTTC	NA	TRBV6-5	TRBJ1-2	TRBD1
CASSSSTGSFSGANVLTF	TGTGCCAGCAGCTCCTCTACCGGGAGCTTCTCTGGGGCCAACGTCCTGACTTTC	NA	TRBV11-2	TRBJ2-6	NA
CASSSPWAGYTEAFF	TGTGCCAGCAGTTCTCCATGGGCAGGGTACACTGAAGCTTTCTTT	NA	TRBV27	TRBJ1-1	NA
CASSLADRVLSRSNQPQHF	TGTGCCAGCAGCTTAGCGGACAGGGTGTTGTCCCGTAGCAATCAGCCCCAGCATTTT	NA	TRBV7-9	TRBJ1-5	TRBD1
CASSQREGLPPDTQYF	TGCGCCAGCAGCCAACGGGAGGGACTCCCCCCCGATACGCAGTATTTT	NA	TRBV4-1	TRBJ2-3	TRBD2
CASSLGTSAMETQYF	TGTGCCAGCAGCTTAGGAACTAGCGCAATGGAGACCCAGTACTTC	NA	TRBV4-1	TRBJ2-5	TRBD2
CSLLGGALSYNEQFF	TGCAGCCTCCTTGGGGGGGCCCTTTCCTACAATGAGCAGTTCTTC	few	TRBV29-1	TRBJ2-1	NA
CATRDILNYEQYF	TGTGCCACCCGAGACATACTTAACTACGAGCAGTACTTC	once	TRBV6-5	TRBJ2-7	NA
CSVDVDRAYNEQFF	TGCAGCGTTGACGTGGACCGCGCCTACAATGAGCAGTTCTTC	once	TRBV29-1	TRBJ2-1	NA
CASSLGARARGTDTQYF	TGTGCCAGCAGTTTAGGGGCCAGGGCACGGGGCACAGATACGCAGTATTTT	NA	TRBV28	TRBJ2-3	NA
CSVGDGGQETQYF	TGCAGCGTGGGGGATGGGGGCCAAGAGACCCAGTACTTC	NA	TRBV29-1	TRBJ2-5	NA
CASSSLTGNYGYTF	TGTGCCAGCAGCTCGCTAACAGGGAACTATGGCTACACCTTC	few	TRBV13	TRBJ1-2	NA
CASSQDISGGGAFF	TGTGCCAGCAGCCAAGATATCAGTGGGGGGGGAGCTTTCTTT	once	TRBV14	TRBJ1-1	NA
CASSQGLTDTQYF	TGCGCCAGCAGCCAAGGGCTCACTGATACGCAGTATTTT	NA	TRBV4-1	TRBJ2-3	NA
CASSDLGRETQYF	TGTGCCAGCAGTGATCTTGGTCGAGAGACCCAGTACTTC	few	TRBV2	TRBJ2-5	NA
CSGTGGTGELFF	TGCAGCGGGACAGGGGGGACCGGGGAGCTGTTTTTT	many	TRBV29-1	TRBJ2-2	TRBD1
CASSHRLEETQYF	TGTGCCAGCAGCCACCGACTGGAAGAGACCCAGTACTTC	NA	TRBV11-2	TRBJ2-5	NA
CASSSGTSGGADEQFF	TGTGCCAGCAGCTCGGGGACTAGCGGGGGGGCCGATGAGCAGTTCTTC	NA	TRBV11-2	TRBJ2-1	TRBD2
CAWSVGQGAEAFF	TGTGCCTGGAGTGTAGGACAGGGGGCTGAAGCTTTCTTT	few	TRBV30	TRBJ1-1	TRBD1
CASSQQTPGPEYSGNTIYF	TGTGCCAGCAGCCAGCAGACGCCGGGGCCGGAATACTCTGGAAACACCATATATTTT	NA	TRBV5-6	TRBJ1-3	NA
CASSPQSRDTQYF	TGCGCCAGCAGCCCCCAAAGCCGGGATACGCAGTATTTT	few	TRBV4-1	TRBJ2-3	NA
CASSPVGSNYGYTF	TGTGCCAGCAGTCCTGTGGGCTCTAACTATGGCTACACCTTC	few	TRBV27	TRBJ1-2	NA
CASSVDRSAYEQYF	TGTGCCAGCAGCGTGGACAGGTCGGCCTACGAGCAGTACTTC	few	TRBV5-4	TRBJ2-7	TRBD1
CASSVDEQFF	TGTGCCAGCAGTGTAGATGAGCAGTTCTTC	NA	TRBV2	TRBJ2-1	NA
CASSSRDRSPRTQYF	TGCGCCAGCAGCTCCAGGGACAGGAGCCCGAGGACCCAGTACTTC	NA	TRBV5-1	TRBJ2-5	TRBD1
CAWSVTGNQPQHF	TGTGCCTGGAGTGTGACAGGGAATCAGCCCCAGCATTTT	NA	TRBV30	TRBJ1-5	TRBD1
CASSLEREKLFF	TGCGCCAGCAGCTTGGAGAGGGAAAAACTGTTTTTT	few	TRBV5-1	TRBJ1-4	NA
CASTLLRAPYEQYF	TGTGCCAGCACCCTCCTCAGGGCCCCCTACGAGCAGTACTTC	few	TRBV28	TRBJ2-7	NA
CAWSGPGGLETQYF	TGTGCCTGGAGTGGCCCGGGGGGGCTAGAGACCCAGTACTTC	NA	TRBV30	TRBJ2-5	TRBD2
CASGRAPGRPQHF	TGTGCCAGCGGGCGGGCCCCCGGGAGGCCCCAGCATTTT	few	TRBV7-8	TRBJ1-5	NA
CASTRRSHEKLFF	TGTGCCAGCACGCGCCGATCCCATGAAAAACTGTTTTTT	NA	TRBV2	TRBJ1-4	NA
CASSLESPSEQFF	TGTGCCAGCAGCTTGGAATCCCCTAGTGAGCAGTTCTTC	NA	TRBV5-4	TRBJ2-1	NA
CASSERAWGGYTF	TGTGCCAGCAGTGAGAGGGCATGGGGTGGCTACACCTTC	NA	TRBV25-1	TRBJ1-2	NA
CATTAGGQETQYF	TGTGCCACGACGGCGGGGGGGCAAGAGACCCAGTACTTC	NA	TRBV15	TRBJ2-5	TRBD2
CASGWGQENTEAFF	TGTGCTAGTGGTTGGGGACAGGAGAACACTGAAGCTTTCTTT	few	TRBV12-5	TRBJ1-1	TRBD1
CASSQDLETQYF	TGCGCCAGCAGCCAAGATTTGGAGACCCAGTACTTC	NA	TRBV4-1	TRBJ2-5	NA
CAWSVQRGQPGTYEQYF	TGTGCCTGGAGTGTACAACGGGGACAGCCGGGAACCTACGAGCAGTACTTC	few	TRBV30	TRBJ2-7	TRBD1
CASTQGGSPSNYGYTF	TGCGCCAGTACTCAGGGAGGGAGCCCGTCCAACTATGGCTACACCTTC	many	TRBV5-1	TRBJ1-2	NA
CAWSSGTGNEQYF	TGTGCCTGGAGTTCCGGGACAGGGAACGAGCAGTACTTC	NA	TRBV30	TRBJ2-7	TRBD1
CASSPGGASNSPLHF	TGTGCCAGCAGCCCTGGGGGGGCGAGTAATTCACCCCTCCACTTT	NA	TRBV9	TRBJ1-6	NA
CASSVTDTQYF	TGTGCCAGCAGCGTAACAGATACGCAGTATTTT	NA	TRBV5-6	TRBJ2-3	NA
CASSPPEAGELFF	TGTGCCAGCAGCCCCCCCGAGGCCGGGGAGCTGTTTTTT	NA	TRBV7-9	TRBJ2-2	NA
CASSLAGGSDYGYTF	TGTGCCAGCAGCTTAGCGGGGGGGAGCGACTATGGCTACACCTTC	few	TRBV13	TRBJ1-2	NA
CASSLALGLRSDEQFF	TGTGCCAGCAGCTTGGCACTAGGTCTAAGATCCGATGAGCAGTTCTTC	few	TRBV13	TRBJ2-1	NA
CSVRGESETQYF	TGCAGCGTCCGAGGGGAATCGGAGACCCAGTACTTC	NA	TRBV29-1	TRBJ2-5	NA
CASRGETQYF	TGCGCCAGCCGAGGGGAGACCCAGTACTTC	few	TRBV10-2	TRBJ2-5	NA
CASSRNWGQEDTQYF	TGCGCCAGCAGCCGGAATTGGGGGCAGGAAGATACGCAGTATTTT	few	TRBV5-1	TRBJ2-3	NA